This TCR beta chain was documented in a study of patients and donors after allogeneic stem cell transplantation. This CDR3 has 15 amino acids. The ends lost 6 bases at V and 5 bases at J; junction bases unmatched: 9. TCRdb reanalysed the RT-PCR reads using MiXCR and keeps one entry per CDR3 protein. The sample has 900,000 to 1,000,000 distinct CDR3 sequences, roughly 17% seen once. The V and J genes are TRBV12-3 or TRBV12-4 and TRBJ1-4; the match to TRBD1 covers 7 bases. The TCR sequence derives from a human donor who was either an allogeneic HSCT recipient or a stem cell or donor lymphocyte infusion donor (not recorded which). It is not recorded whose cells these are; they may come from a transplant donor. The sample comprised blood, either unsorted or a sorted T cell fraction (not recorded which). The CDR3 protein is CASRHRGLTNEKLFF. The CDR3 coding sequence is TGTGCCAGCAGGCACAGGGGACTAACCAATGAAAAACTGTTTTTT.